A single sample is the source of the 25 T cell receptor beta chains below, sequenced in a study of T-cell memory formation after mild COVID-19. TCRdb reprocessed the 5' RACE reads with MiXCR, giving one entry per CDR3 protein. Among just under 350,000 distinct CDR3 sequences listed, 10% to 15% were seen once. The sequenced sample was PBMCs or a T cell subset sorted from them (not recorded which). These receptor sequences come from a man between 18 and 29 years old who had mild COVID-19 (a few samples of this study predate the infection). Cell type and time point are not known.

The chain couples TRBV6-1 to TRBJ2-1; D is ambiguous. Germline loops: CDR1 MNHNS, CDR2 SASEGT. The CDR3 runs to 14 residues. The V end lost 5 bases, the J end lost 3 bases, and 11 bases lay between the germline ends. The CDR3 DNA sequence: TGTGCCAGCAGTCAAGACACTGACTACAATGAGCAGTTCTTC. Its protein product is CASSQDTDYNEQFF.

In this sample, this clonotype turned up a few times. The chain couples TRBV7-2 to TRBJ2-1; tentatively, D is TRBD1 (5 bases). CDR3 length equals 15 residues. Trimming left V 5 bases short and J 3 bases short, with 14 bases between. Germline values: CDR1 SGHTA, CDR2 FQGNSA. The CDR3 region has the DNA TGTGCCAGCAGCGCAACCCAGGGCCTCTACAATGAGCAGTTCTTC. Translated, it gives CASSATQGLYNEQFF.

This rearrangement joins TRBV6-2 or TRBV6-3 to TRBJ1-4; TRBD1 matches at 9 bases. Trimming cost V 7 bases and J 10 bases; bases outside gene matches: 16. The germline CDR1 and CDR2 sequences are MNHEY and SVGEGT. The CDR3 is 16 residues long. The chain's CDR3 is CASTGDREYPRIKLFF. CDR3 bases: TGTGCCAGCACGGGGGACAGGGAATATCCGAGGATAAAACTGTTTTTT.

The chain is built from TRBV20-1 and TRBJ1-4; 8 bases are a match to TRBD1. V lost 0 bases, J lost 9 bases, and 6 bases stayed unmatched. This CDR3 is 14 amino acids long. CDR1 and CDR2 (germline): DFQATT, SNEGSKA (reference sequence). The CDR3 DNA is TGCAGTGCTAGAGATCCCCAGGGGGCCAAAAAACTGTTTTTT. Encoded protein: CSARDPQGAKKLFF.

This clonotype was counted only a few times. J is TRBJ2-3 and V is TRBV18; 9 positions agree with TRBD2. Germline-derived CDR1 and CDR2 are KGHSH and LQKENI. The CDR3 spans 15 residues. The V segment lost 2 bases and the J segment 6 bases; nucleotides outside the gene matches: 6. In nucleotides, the CDR3 is TGTGCCAGCTCACCAAAGGCGGGGGGGACGGATACGCAGTATTTT. It yields the protein CASSPKAGGTDTQYF.

The chain carries TRBV6-6 and TRBJ1-5, with 7 positions matching TRBD1. This CDR3 has 17 residues. Per germline, CDR1 MNHNY and CDR2 SVGAGI (reference sequence). The junction had 13 bases not matched to a gene; V was cut back by 8 bases and J by 0 bases. CDR3 protein: CASLSQGGMNSNQPQHF. The CDR3 DNA follows: TGTGCCAGCCTTAGTCAGGGGGGAATGAATAGCAATCAGCCCCAGCATTTT.

This clonotype was observed a few times. The rearrangement links TRBV12-3 or TRBV12-4 to TRBJ2-7, with D unclear. V gave up 4 bases and J gave up 6 bases, with 10 bases separating them. There are 12 residues in the CDR3. The chain's CDR3 is CASSSTGREQYF. In DNA form, the CDR3 reads TGTGCCAGCAGTTCGACTGGGCGCGAGCAGTACTTC.

The chain uses TRBV6-2 or TRBV6-3 and TRBJ2-5; D is perhaps TRBD1 (5 bases). Germline lookup yields CDR1 MNHEY and CDR2 SVGEGT. The CDR3 is 15 amino acids. V lost 6 bases and J 2 bases, leaving 16 bases between the germline ends. CDR3 coding DNA: TGTGCCAGCAGCTCCCAATGGCAGGGACAAGAGACCCAGTACTTC. Protein: CASSSQWQGQETQYF.

The genes are TRBV19 and TRBJ2-3; unclear D gene. CDR1 is LNHDA, CDR2 SQIVND, per germline (reference sequence). The CDR3 is 16 residues long. Trimming removed 5 bases from V and 4 bases from J, with 19 bases in between. The CDR3 DNA reads as TGTGCCAGTAGTCCGAGACTTGGGTCAGGCGCAGATACGCAGTATTTT. This codes for CASSPRLGSGADTQYF.

This clonotype was seen a few times. The chain couples TRBV5-6 to TRBJ2-6, with D perhaps matching TRBD1 or TRBD2 (5 bases each). The V gene lost 4 bases and the J gene lost 0 bases, with 11 bases spanning the gap. This CDR3 comprises 16 residues. Germline V gene lookup returns CDR1 SGHDT and CDR2 YYEEEE. DNA for the CDR3: TGTGCCAGCAGCACGAGGGACCTCTCTGGGGCCAACGTCCTGACTTTC. It is translated as CASSTRDLSGANVLTF.

This sequence joins TRBV29-1 and TRBJ2-7; D perhaps matches TRBD2 (6 bases). V dropped 2 bases and J dropped 1 base, with 15 bases sitting between them. CDR1 is SQVTM and CDR2 is ANQGSEA in the germline V gene. The CDR3 runs 15 residues. For the CDR3, the DNA is TGCAGCGTTGAAAGCTTGGGGGGAAGTTCCTACGAGCAGTACTTC. Amino acids: CSVESLGGSSYEQYF.

This clonotype came up a few times. The chain is built from TRBV7-2 and TRBJ1-1; unclear D gene. The CDR3 spans 16 residues. The V gene lost 1 base and the J gene lost 4 bases, with 16 bases spanning the gap. The germline V gene encodes CDR1 SGHTA and CDR2 FQGNSA. The CDR3 nucleotides read TGTGCCAGCAGCTTAGTAGGTTCGGGGAAACGCACTGAAGCTTTCTTT. Residues: CASSLVGSGKRTEAFF.

Many counts were recorded for this clonotype. The CDR3 DNA reads as TGCAGTGCTAGCGTCTTAGCGGGGGCCTCCTACAATGAGCAGTTCTTC. Encoded protein: CSASVLAGASYNEQFF. The chain links TRBV20-1 to TRBJ2-1; 9 bases are shared with TRBD2. The germline CDR1 and CDR2 sequences are DFQATT and SNEGSKA (reference sequence). CDR3 length equals 16 residues. Trimming took 3 bases from V and 0 from J; bases not matched to a gene: 6.

This clonotype was found a few times. The rearrangement links TRBV5-1 to TRBJ1-1; tentatively, D is TRBD1 (5 bases). The CDR3 runs 15 residues. V gave up 4 bases and J gave up 2 bases, with 15 bases separating them. Per germline, CDR1 SGHRS and CDR2 YFSETQ. The CDR3 nucleotides read TGCGCCAGCAGCGGAATAGGACAAGCAAACACTGAAGCTTTCTTT. This translates into CASSGIGQANTEAFF.

This clonotype has just a few counts. The chain is built from TRBV20-1 and TRBJ2-3; 7 bases align to TRBD2. CDR1 is DFQATT, CDR2 SNEGSKA, per germline (reference sequence). The CDR3 is 14 residues long. V shed 1 base and J 2 bases; nucleotides not matched to a gene: 3. The CDR3 here is CSARVAGVTDTQYF. CDR3 coding DNA: TGCAGTGCTAGAGTCGCGGGGGTCACAGATACGCAGTATTTT.

The chain uses TRBV18 and TRBJ2-5; D not certain. Deletions cut 6 bases from V and 1 base from J, with 6 bases between. The length of the CDR3 is 12 residues. CDR1 and CDR2 (germline): KGHSH, LQKENI. The CDR3 region has the DNA TGTGCCAGCTCCCCGGCCCAAGAGACCCAGTACTTC. Encoded protein: CASSPAQETQYF. The variable domain in full, completed from reference TRBV18 and TRBJ2-5, reads NAGVMQNPRHLVRRRGQEARLRCSPMKGHSHVYWYRQLPEEGLKFMVYLQKENIIDESGMPKERFSAEFPKEGPSILRIQQVVRGDSAAYFCASSPAQETQYFGPGTRLLVL.

Only a few counts were recorded for this clonotype. The J gene is TRBJ2-3, the V gene TRBV20-1; weak D call: TRBD2 (6 bases). The ends were cut back, 7 bases at V and 1 base at J, with 12 bases in the middle. The germline V gene has CDR1 DFQATT and CDR2 SNEGSKA (reference sequence). CDR3 length equals 13 residues. CDR3 sequence reads: CSGPGLRTDTQYF. In DNA, the CDR3 is TGCAGTGGCCCGGGACTTCGCACAGATACGCAGTATTTT.

This clonotype turned up a few times. In DNA, the CDR3 is TGCAGCGTTGCTCCGGGGGGAAATCAGCCCCAGCATTTT. As protein: CSVAPGGNQPQHF. The V gene is TRBV29-1, the J gene TRBJ1-5; D is possibly TRBD1 (5 bases). Trimming took 4 bases from V and 4 from J, leaving 11 bases between them. The V gene's germline CDR1 is SQVTM and CDR2 ANQGSEA. CDR3 length equals 13 residues.

The V gene is TRBV12-3 or TRBV12-4, the J gene TRBJ1-3, with D perhaps TRBD1 (6 bases). V was shortened by 5 bases and J by 4 bases, with 15 bases between the two germline ends. CDR3 length equals 15 residues. CDR3 sequence (DNA): TGTGCCAGCAGTCCAGGGACAAGACCCGGAAACACCATATATTTT. This gives the protein CASSPGTRPGNTIYF.

This clonotype was seen only a few times. J is TRBJ2-7 and V is TRBV7-3, with D perhaps matching TRBD2 (7 bases). The V gene lost 5 bases and the J gene lost 5 bases, with 10 bases spanning the gap. Germline V gene lookup returns CDR1 SGHTA and CDR2 FQGTGA. The CDR3 consists of 12 residues. CDR3 nucleotide sequence: TGTGCCAGCAGCCCGGGGGGCCACGAGCAGTACTTC. It yields the protein CASSPGGHEQYF.

The rearrangement links TRBV18 to TRBJ2-7; D uncertain. The CDR3 length is 11 residues. Looked up from germline, CDR1 is KGHSH and CDR2 is LQKENI. Trimming left V 4 bases short and J 7 bases short, with 8 bases between. The chain's CDR3 is CASSQIGEQYF. CDR3 DNA: TGTGCCAGCTCACAGATCGGGGAGCAGTACTTC.

This clonotype has ten or more counts. The chain joins TRBV24-1 to TRBJ1-2, with 11 nucleotides matching TRBD1. Looked up from germline, CDR1 is KGHDR and CDR2 is SFDVKD. V lost 3 bases and J lost 8; bases outside the gene matches: 13. CDR3 length equals 17 residues. CDR3: CATSDRTGGPILGGYTF. The CDR3, as DNA: TGTGCCACCAGTGATCGGACAGGGGGCCCGATACTAGGAGGCTACACCTTC.

The sample holds many counts of this clonotype. The CDR3 sequence is CASSQQGRITEAFF. The CDR3 nucleotides read TGTGCCAGCAGCCAACAGGGTCGGATCACTGAAGCTTTCTTT. The rearrangement uses TRBV4-2 and TRBJ1-1; tentatively, D is TRBD1 (5 bases). Deletions cut 2 bases from V and 4 bases from J, with 11 bases between. The V gene's germline CDR1 is LGHNA and CDR2 YNFKEQ. The CDR3 covers 14 residues.

This clonotype was seen repeatedly, ten times or more. The J gene is TRBJ2-1, the V gene TRBV20-1; 8 nucleotides align to TRBD1. V gave up 0 bases and J gave up 7 bases; unmatched junction bases: 8. The germline gives CDR1 DFQATT, CDR2 SNEGSKA (reference sequence). The CDR3 is 15 residues long. The DNA of the CDR3 is TGCAGTGCTAGAGACAAGACAGGGGCCGGGAATGAGCAGTTCTTC. As protein: CSARDKTGAGNEQFF.

This clonotype was seen a few times. V usage is TRBV4-3 and J usage is TRBJ1-1; the D gene is possibly TRBD1 (5 bases). V lost 0 bases to trimming and J lost 10 bases, with 12 bases between them. The CDR3 extends over 13 amino acids. Germline V gives CDR1 LGHNA, CDR2 YSLEER. The CDR3 nucleotides read TGCGCCAGCAGCCAAGACGAGGGGCAGGGAGCTTTCTTT. Its protein product is CASSQDEGQGAFF.